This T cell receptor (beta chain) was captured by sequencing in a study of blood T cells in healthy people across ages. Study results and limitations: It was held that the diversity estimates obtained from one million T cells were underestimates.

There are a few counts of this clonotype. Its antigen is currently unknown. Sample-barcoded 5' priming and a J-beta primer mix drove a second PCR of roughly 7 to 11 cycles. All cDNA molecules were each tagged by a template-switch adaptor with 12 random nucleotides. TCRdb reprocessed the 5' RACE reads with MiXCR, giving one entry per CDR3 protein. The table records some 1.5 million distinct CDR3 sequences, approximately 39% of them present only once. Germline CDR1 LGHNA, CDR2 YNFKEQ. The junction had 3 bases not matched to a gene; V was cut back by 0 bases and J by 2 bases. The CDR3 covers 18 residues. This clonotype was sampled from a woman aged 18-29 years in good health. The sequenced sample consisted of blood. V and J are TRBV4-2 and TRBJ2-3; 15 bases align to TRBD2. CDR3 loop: CASSQEWTSGRATDTQYF. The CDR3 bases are TGTGCCAGCAGCCAAGAATGGACTAGCGGGAGGGCCACAGATACGCAGTATTTT.